This T cell receptor (beta chain) derives from a study of Ad26.COV2.S vaccination and SARS-CoV-2 variants. As for the study in general: In the study, Ad26.COV2.S was injected intramuscularly once, or twice 56 days apart.

Stated treatment: approximately 18 received Ad26.COV2.S at low or high dose, single or two shots; a few received placebo; per-sample allocation not given. Repertoires come from day 63 after the first vaccine or placebo injection. Boston supplied an adult donor aged 18-55 years. Study-level results: Non-spike TCR breadth did not differ much between vaccine and placebo recipients. Following vaccination, spike-specific CD8+ and CD4+ T cell responses reportedly exhibited substantial breadth.

Some clones are missing from TCRdb's copy, which holds only in-frame ones; the method was immunoSEQ multiplex PCR. The table includes about 680,000 clones, roughly 90% detected once. The trim removed 2 bases at V and 0 bases at J, leaving 6 bases unmatched. Germline V CDR1 and CDR2: SGHRS, YFSETQ. The CDR3 covers 16 residues. To note about this clone: Its antigen is undetermined.

The chain employs TRBV5-1 and TRBJ1-1; the match to TRBD1 covers 8 bases. The input for sequencing was peripheral blood, taken in a trial of Ad26.COV2.S vaccine versus placebo. This clonotype was sampled from a person between 18 and 60 years old who received the Ad26.COV2.S COVID-19 vaccine or a placebo. The CDR3 region has the DNA TGCGCCAGCAGCTTTGGACAGGGCCGGGTGAACACTGAAGCTTTCTTT. Its protein is CASSFGQGRVNTEAFF. Looking up the rest from reference TRBV5-1 and TRBJ1-1 gives the full variable domain: KAGVTQTPRYLIKTRGQQVTLSCSPISGHRSVSWYQQTPGQGLQFLFEYFSETQRNKGNFPGRFSGRQFSNSRSEMNVSTLELGDSALYLCASSFGQGRVNTEAFFGQGTRLTVV.